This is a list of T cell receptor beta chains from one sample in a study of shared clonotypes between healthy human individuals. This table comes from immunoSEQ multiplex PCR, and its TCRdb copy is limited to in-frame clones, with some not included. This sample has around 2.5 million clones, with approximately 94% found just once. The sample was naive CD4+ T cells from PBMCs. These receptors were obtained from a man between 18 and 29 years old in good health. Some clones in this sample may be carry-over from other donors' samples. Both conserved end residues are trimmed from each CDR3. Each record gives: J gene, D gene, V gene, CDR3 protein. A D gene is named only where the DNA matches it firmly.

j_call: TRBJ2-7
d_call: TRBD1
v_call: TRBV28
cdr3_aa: ASRLGTAESSYEQY

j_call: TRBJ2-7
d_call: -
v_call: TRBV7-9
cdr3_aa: ASSQIRGRNYEQY

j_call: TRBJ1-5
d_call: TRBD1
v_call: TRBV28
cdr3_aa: ASSLIDRVHQPQH

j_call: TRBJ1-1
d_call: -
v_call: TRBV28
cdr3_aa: ASSSLPWDKYMNTEAF

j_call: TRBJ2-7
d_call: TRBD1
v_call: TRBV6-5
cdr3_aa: ASGQGAPPYEQY

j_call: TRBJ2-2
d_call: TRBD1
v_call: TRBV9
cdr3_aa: ASRRDRDTGELF

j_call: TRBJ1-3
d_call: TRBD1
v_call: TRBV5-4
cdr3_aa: ASSSRQGVAGNTIY

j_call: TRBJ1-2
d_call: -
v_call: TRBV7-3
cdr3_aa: ASSLQAGPNYGYT

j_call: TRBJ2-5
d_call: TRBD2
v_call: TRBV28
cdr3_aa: ASSSRAPEVGGSVETQY

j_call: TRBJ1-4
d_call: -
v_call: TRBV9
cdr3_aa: ASSHDNEKLF